This entry lists 25 T cell receptor beta chains sequenced from one sample in a study of blood T cells in healthy people across ages. Sample-barcoded 5' priming and a J-beta primer mix drove a second PCR of roughly 6 to 12 cycles. One entry per CDR3 protein results from TCRdb running MiXCR on the 5' RACE reads. Of about 1.6 million distinct CDR3 sequences in the sample, roughly 30% were seen once. The sequenced material came from blood. The receptors here all came from a woman in her twenties or thirties in good health.

This clonotype showed up just a few times. This rearrangement joins TRBV27 to TRBJ2-7; 7 positions match TRBD2. CDR1 is MNHEY, CDR2 SMNVEV, per germline (reference sequence). This CDR3 has 12 residues. V lost 7 bases and J lost 6; bases outside the gene matches: 6. CDR3 in amino acids: CASTPTGGEQYF. The CDR3 DNA is TGTGCCAGCACCCCCACGGGGGGCGAGCAGTACTTC.

The chain links TRBV7-9 to TRBJ2-4; 9 bases are a match to TRBD1. The CDR3 is 13 amino acids. The germline CDR1 and CDR2 sequences are SEHNR and FQNEAQ (reference sequence). V shed 5 bases, J shed 13 bases, and the junction held 9 bases outside the gene matches. The CDR3 here is CASSEPQGAEQYF. The CDR3 DNA follows: TGTGCCAGCAGCGAACCACAGGGGGCTGAGCAGTACTTC.

This clonotype showed up just a few times. The junction does not match germline at one end; this may be a read error. V is TRBV6-1 and J is TRBJ1-1; D uncertain. CDR1 and CDR2 (germline): MNHNS, SASEGT. This CDR3 region has 15 residues. CDR3 nucleotides: TGTGCCAGCAGTGGTTTAATCGGGATGAACACTGGAGCTTTCTTT. It yields the protein CASSGLIGMNTGAFF.

This clonotype occurred a few times. The chain employs TRBV9 and TRBJ2-5; no firm D call. The J call may be wrong; the DNA end is better matched by TRBJ2-7. CDR1 and CDR2 from the germline V gene are SGDLS and YYNGEE. CDR3 length: 15 amino acids. DNA of the CDR3: TGTGCCAGCAGCGTAGGCGGCACTGCCCCCCGCGAGCAGTACTTC. Amino acids: CASSVGGTAPREQYF.

This chain links TRBV12-3 or TRBV12-4 with TRBJ2-5; D call uncertain. V was shortened by 7 bases and J by 3 bases, with 12 bases between the two germline ends. CDR3 size: 13 residues. The CDR3 is CASTLLGKETQYF. In DNA form, the CDR3 reads TGTGCCAGCACCTTGTTGGGTAAAGAGACCCAGTACTTC.

V usage is TRBV3-1 and J usage is TRBJ2-5; D possibly corresponds to TRBD1 (5 bases). The germline V gene encodes CDR1 LGHDT and CDR2 YNNKEL (reference sequence). Deletions cut 2 bases from V and 4 bases from J, with 8 bases between. The CDR3 totals 13 residues. For the CDR3, the DNA is TGTGCCAGCAGCCAAAACAGGCGAGAGACCCAGTACTTC. Amino acids: CASSQNRRETQYF.

This clonotype was detected ten times or more. This chain links TRBV29-1 with TRBJ1-2; 12 bases map to TRBD1. Germline V gene data show CDR1 as SQVTM and CDR2 as ANQGSEA. V was clipped by 6 bases and J by 6 bases; unmatched bases: 8. The CDR3 has 14 amino acids. CDR3 DNA sequence: TGCAGCGTGGGAACCGGGACAGGGGGCGATGGCTACACCTTC. It specifies CSVGTGTGGDGYTF.

Only a few counts were recorded for this clonotype. This CDR3 is CASSQPSSAETQYF. CDR3 nucleotides: TGCGCCAGCAGCCAACCGAGTAGCGCAGAGACCCAGTACTTC. The V gene is TRBV4-1, the J gene TRBJ2-5; maybe TRBD2 (5 bases). V shed 2 bases and J shed 4 bases, with 11 bases lying between them. This CDR3 comprises 14 residues. Germline-derived CDR1 and CDR2 are MGHRA and YSYEKL.

The genes are TRBV4-1 and TRBJ2-1; the match to TRBD2 covers 15 bases. V dropped 4 bases and J dropped 13; count of bases not matched to a gene: 17. This CDR3 is built from 18 residues. The V gene's germline CDR1 is MGHRA and CDR2 YSYEKL. CDR3 protein: CASSRWAGLAGGGETQFF. CDR3 bases: TGCGCCAGCAGCCGCTGGGCCGGACTAGCGGGAGGGGGAGAGACCCAGTTCTTC.

Ten or more counts support this clonotype. This chain links TRBV5-1 with TRBJ2-7, with D perhaps TRBD2 (6 bases). The CDR3 spans 15 residues. Germline loops: CDR1 SGHRS, CDR2 YFSETQ. The V end was cut by 0 bases, the J end by 1 base, with 11 bases between. CDR3 region: CASSLVLAPSYEQYF. CDR3 coding DNA: TGCGCCAGCAGCTTGGTTCTAGCGCCATCCTACGAGCAGTACTTC.

The CDR3 is CSALTGYTEAFF. The CDR3 coding sequence is TGCAGTGCTTTGACAGGGTACACTGAAGCTTTCTTT. The V gene is TRBV20-1, the J gene TRBJ1-1, with 7 bases matching TRBD1. Germline assignment: CDR1 DFQATT and CDR2 SNEGSKA (reference sequence). V trimming: 5 bases; J trimming: 3 bases; junction bases outside the gene matches: 3. The CDR3 runs to 12 residues.

V usage is TRBV6-1 and J usage is TRBJ2-5, with D hard to call. The germline gives CDR1 MNHNS, CDR2 SASEGT. V gave up 7 bases and J gave up 12 bases, with 6 bases separating them. The CDR3 loop spans 8 amino acids. This CDR3 reads CASTLEYF. The CDR3 DNA reads as TGTGCCAGCACGCTGGAGTACTTC.

V gene TRBV7-2 combines with J gene TRBJ2-5, with 11 bases fitting TRBD2. The CDR3 runs to 15 residues. CDR1 and CDR2 from the germline V gene are SGHTA and FQGNSA. Losses at the gene ends were 6 bases for V and 5 bases for J; bases not matched to a gene: 8. The CDR3 loop reads CASRKTSGKRETQYF. DNA of the CDR3: TGTGCCAGCAGAAAGACTAGCGGGAAGCGGGAGACCCAGTACTTC.

This clonotype turned up a few times. As DNA, the CDR3 is TGTGCCAGCAGCTTAACGTCGCAGGGGTCTCGGAATGAGCAGTTCTTC. Its translation is CASSLTSQGSRNEQFF. This rearrangement joins TRBV7-3 to TRBJ2-1; the D gene is possibly TRBD1 (6 bases). V was pared by 0 bases and J by 7 bases, with 16 bases between. Per the germline V gene, CDR1 is SGHTA and CDR2 is FQGTGA. The CDR3 consists of 16 residues. The full variable domain, rest sourced from reference TRBV7-3 and TRBJ2-1, is GAGVSQTPSNKVTEKGKYVELRCDPISGHTALYWYRQSLGQGPEFLIYFQGTGAADDSGLPNDRFFAVRPEGSVSTLKIQRTERGDSAVYLCASSLTSQGSRNEQFFGPGTRLTVL.

V usage is TRBV20-1 and J usage is TRBJ2-7; TRBD1 aligns across 7 bases. The CDR3 length is 15 residues. V gave up 5 bases and J gave up 3 bases; unmatched junction bases: 13. Per the germline V gene, CDR1 is DFQATT and CDR2 is SNEGSKA (reference sequence). The CDR3 protein is CSAPLTGSPIYEQYF. As DNA, the CDR3 is TGCAGTGCTCCGCTGACAGGGTCCCCCATCTACGAGCAGTACTTC.

The chain couples TRBV6-6 to TRBJ1-1, with 7 bases identical to TRBD1. The CDR3 totals 17 residues. V lost 2 bases and J lost 0; bases outside the gene matches: 9. Germline lookup yields CDR1 MNHNY and CDR2 SVGAGI (reference sequence). The CDR3 here is CASSYGFRTGVNTEAFF. The CDR3 region has the DNA TGTGCCAGCAGTTACGGTTTTAGGACAGGAGTGAACACTGAAGCTTTCTTT.

This chain joins TRBV28 and TRBJ2-7, with 12 bases lining up with TRBD2. CDR1 MDHEN and CDR2 SYDVKM come from the germline V gene. The CDR3 runs 16 residues. The V segment lost 3 bases and the J segment 2 bases; nucleotides outside the gene matches: 5. The DNA for the CDR3 is TGTGCCAGCAGTTTTCCTCTAGCGGGAGGGCCCTACGAGCAGTACTTC. Encoded protein: CASSFPLAGGPYEQYF.

V and J are TRBV29-1 and TRBJ1-2, with 7 bases aligning to TRBD1. The CDR3 is 14 residues long. Germline trimming cut 4 bases from V and 4 bases from J; bases unmatched to any gene: 9. Germline CDR1 and CDR2: SQVTM and ANQGSEA. The CDR3 DNA sequence: TGCAGCGTTGGCGCACAGGGGTTGGCCTATGGCTACACCTTC. Translating gives CSVGAQGLAYGYTF.

The chain recombines TRBV9 with TRBJ1-2; D gene ambiguous. The V end lost 4 bases, the J end lost 0 bases, and 19 bases lay between the germline ends. The length of the CDR3 is 17 residues. The germline V gene has CDR1 SGDLS and CDR2 YYNGEE. The CDR3 loop is CASSTSLGSLANYGYTF. CDR3 in DNA: TGTGCCAGCAGCACCAGCCTTGGGTCCTTAGCTAACTATGGCTACACCTTC.

V and J are TRBV10-3 and TRBJ2-5; possibly TRBD2 for D (6 bases). Germline CDR1 is ENHRY and CDR2 is SYGVKD. The CDR3 is 14 residues long. V was clipped by 6 bases and J by 2 bases, with 13 bases between them. The CDR3 bases are TGTGCCATCAGCGATGGACGGGGGCAAGAGACCCAGTACTTC. Translated, it gives CAISDGRGQETQYF.

This chain joins TRBV12-3 or TRBV12-4 and TRBJ1-5; D remains unclear. The ends were cut back, 1 base at V and 2 bases at J, with 9 bases in the middle. The CDR3 totals 15 residues. CDR3: CASSLDGKGNQPQHF. CDR3 in DNA: TGTGCCAGCAGTTTAGACGGTAAAGGCAATCAGCCCCAGCATTTT.

This clonotype was counted between two and nine times. This chain links TRBV18 with TRBJ1-1, with D hard to call. The CDR3 spans 14 residues. V lost 3 bases, J lost 1 base, and 9 bases lay in between. Germline values: CDR1 KGHSH, CDR2 LQKENI. DNA for the CDR3: TGTGCCAGCTCACCCACCTTTTCGAACACTGAAGCTTTCTTT. Its translation: CASSPTFSNTEAFF. The full variable domain, completed using reference TRBV18 and TRBJ1-1, is NAGVMQNPRHLVRRRGQEARLRCSPMKGHSHVYWYRQLPEEGLKFMVYLQKENIIDESGMPKERFSAEFPKEGPSILRIQQVVRGDSAAYFCASSPTFSNTEAFFGQGTRLTVV.

The genes are TRBV12-3 or TRBV12-4 and TRBJ2-1; either TRBD1 or TRBD2 may fit D (6 bases each). V lost 9 bases to trimming and J lost 0 bases, with 18 bases between them. The CDR3 totals 16 residues. The CDR3 protein is CASFGGGISSYNEQFF. In nucleotides, the CDR3 is TGTGCCAGTTTTGGAGGGGGTATTAGCTCCTACAATGAGCAGTTCTTC.

In this sample, this clonotype turned up a few times. The rearrangement links TRBV4-1 to TRBJ1-1; 9 bases line up with TRBD1. The germline V gene has CDR1 MGHRA and CDR2 YSYEKL. V lost 0 bases and J lost 4; bases outside the gene matches: 12. There are 18 residues in the CDR3. CDR3 coding DNA: TGCGCCAGCAGCCAAGACAACAGGGGGCGTCGTTTAGGCACTGAAGCTTTCTTT. It translates to CASSQDNRGRRLGTEAFF.

The V and J genes are TRBV11-3 and TRBJ2-3, with D maybe TRBD2 (5 bases). V lost 0 bases and J 10 bases, leaving 11 bases between the germline ends. CDR3 length: 13 residues. Germline CDR1 reads SGHNT; CDR2 reads YENEEA. This CDR3 reads CASSLDHRTPQYF. The CDR3 DNA is TGTGCCAGCAGCTTAGATCATAGGACTCCGCAGTATTTT.